This T cell receptor beta chain was found in a study of shared clonotypes between healthy human individuals. On this clone itself: Other DNA variants within this sample encode the same CDR3.

The CDR3 is 15 residues long. Germline V CDR1 and CDR2: MNHEY, SVGAGI. V was clipped by 6 bases and J by 0 bases, with 12 bases between them. TCRdb keeps only in-frame clones here, not all; method: immunoSEQ multiplex PCR. The sample lists roughly 1,100,000 clones; roughly 80% were seen once. The sample was memory CD4+ T cells sorted from blood. Subset denoted: CD45RA-negative fraction. The gene calls are TRBV6-5 and TRBJ2-1, with a weak D call TRBD2 (6 bases). The source of this sequence is a man between 18 and 29 years old in good health. CDR3 bases: TGTGCCAGCAGCTGGGACGGGAGCTCCTACAATGAGCAGTTCTTC. Encoded protein: CASSWDGSSYNEQFF.